These 18 T cell receptor beta chains were all obtained from the same sample, sequenced in a study of tumor-infiltrating lymphocytes in primary liver carcinoma. Total RNA (approximately 450 ng) served as template for TCR beta cDNA synthesis primed by a constant-region primer. Three nested multiplex PCR rounds, a slightly modified ARM-PCR method, built the TCR beta libraries. TRBV1-TRBV30 forward primers and a C-beta reverse primer were used in the first two PCR rounds, which each ran for 9 to 10 cycles. TCRdb re-derived calls from the multiplex PCR reads in MiXCR, one entry per CDR3 protein. The sample contains 75,000 to 80,000 distinct CDR3 sequences, approximately 70% of which appear only once. Investigators took RNA and DNA out together from roughly 21-30 mg of unsorted bulk tissue. The sequencing input was tumor-adjacent normal liver tissue. These receptor sequences come from a middle-aged man with primary liver carcinoma and hepatitis B virus infection.

Regarding this clonotype: Given a much more abundant clone one base away, this may be a read error. The final CDR3 position lacks the conserved phenylalanine or tryptophan, pointing to a likely read error. The rearrangement joins TRBV5-1 to TRBJ2-3, with 8 positions matching TRBD1. The CDR3 runs 16 residues. Germline values: CDR1 SGHRS, CDR2 YFSETQ. Losses at the gene ends were 4 bases for V and 2 bases for J; bases not matched to a gene: 9. The CDR3: CASSLRTGKDTDTQYY. CDR3 in DNA: TGCGCCAGCAGCCTCCGGACAGGGAAGGACACAGATACGCAGTATTAT.

As to this clonotype: A much larger clone lies a single base off, so this may be a read error. This sequence joins TRBV6-1 and TRBJ2-3; 11 bases match TRBD2. Per the germline V gene, CDR1 is MNHNS and CDR2 is SASEGT. The length of the CDR3 is 15 residues. V shed 4 bases and J 4 bases; nucleotides not matched to a gene: 4. Written as DNA, the CDR3 is TGTGCCAGCAGTGCCCTAGCGGGAGGTCCAGATACGCAGTATTTT. Amino acids: CASSALAGGPDTQYF.

This clonotype appeared a single time. At one end the junction does not follow the germline gene, possibly because of a read error. This chain joins TRBV11-2 and TRBJ2-2; a weak D match, TRBD2 (5 bases). CDR1 is SGHAT, CDR2 FQNNGV, per germline. The CDR3 length is 16 residues. The CDR3 loop reads CVSSVSLVRVTGELFF. The DNA for the CDR3 is TGTGTCAGCAGCGTATCCCTAGTCCGGGTCACCGGGGAGCTGTTTTTC.

This clonotype was picked up a small number of times. The chain recombines TRBV29-1 with TRBJ2-1; 15 nucleotides match TRBD2. The V gene's germline CDR1 is SQVTM and CDR2 ANQGSEA. The CDR3 contains 15 residues. V dropped 3 bases and J dropped 10; count of bases not matched to a gene: 7. CDR3 sequence (DNA): TGCAGCGTTGACGGGACTAGCGGGAGGACATGGGAGCAGTTCTTC. Protein product: CSVDGTSGRTWEQFF.

On this clonotype: A read error may account for a junction end that differs from germline. V usage is TRBV11-2 and J usage is TRBJ2-1; D call uncertain. Per the germline V gene, CDR1 is SGHAT and CDR2 is FQNNGV. This CDR3 has 15 amino acids. DNA for the CDR3: TGTGCCAGCAGCGGCCTCCTGGGGTACTACGATGAGCAGTTCTTC. This translates into CASSGLLGYYDEQFF.

Details on this clonotype: Sequence at one end of the junction differs from germline and may be a read error. V usage is TRBV4-1 and J usage is TRBJ1-1; 7 nucleotides agree with TRBD1. This CDR3 is built from 16 residues. CDR1 is MGHRA and CDR2 is YSYEKL in the germline V gene. The CDR3 region has the DNA TGCGCTAGCAGCCAAGATGTGCAGGGGGTGCCCACTGAAGTTTTCTTT. It specifies CASSQDVQGVPTEVFF.

Worth noting for this clonotype: Since no conserved phenylalanine or tryptophan closes the CDR3, a read error is the likely cause. The rearrangement joins TRBV11-2 to TRBJ2-7; 9 bases are a match to TRBD2. The V gene's germline CDR1 is SGHAT and CDR2 FQNNGV. The CDR3 consists of 15 residues. In DNA form, the CDR3 reads TGTGTCAGCAGCTCGTTAGCGGGAGCGAGCCTCGAGCAGTACCTC. This encodes CVSSSLAGASLEQYL.

This clonotype was detected once. The chain links TRBV29-1 to TRBJ2-2; D remains unclear. Germline CDR1 reads SQVTM; CDR2 reads ANQGSEA. The CDR3 consists of 12 residues. CDR3 loop: CAVGQDTGELFF. The CDR3 DNA is TGCGCCGTTGGGCAGGACACCGGGGAGCTGTTTTTT.

This clonotype was recorded many times. This chain uses TRBV10-2 with TRBJ2-7; the match to TRBD2 covers 10 bases. CDR3 length: 13 residues. With 5 bases clipped from V and 6 bases from J, the junction kept 4 bases outside the gene matches. CDR1 WSHSY and CDR2 SAAADI come from the germline V gene. In DNA form, the CDR3 reads TGCGCCAGCAGTAGCGGGAGGGCCCCCGAGCAGTACTTC. Protein product: CASSSGRAPEQYF.

A word on this clonotype: The junction does not match germline at one end; this may be a read error. This chain joins TRBV7-6 and TRBJ2-1, with D possibly being TRBD1 (5 bases). Germline lookup yields CDR1 SGHVS and CDR2 FNYEAQ. The CDR3 is 13 amino acids. The CDR3 DNA reads as TGTGCTAGCAGCCGACAGAGCTACAATGAGCAGTCCTTC. This codes for CASSRQSYNEQSF.

This clonotype was counted many times. V gene TRBV11-3 combines with J gene TRBJ2-3; TRBD2 matches 8 bases. Germline CDR1 reads SGHNT; CDR2 reads YENEEA. This CDR3 contains 16 residues. With 0 bases clipped from V and 3 bases from J, the junction kept 5 bases outside the gene matches. DNA for the CDR3: TGTGCCAGCAGCTTAGACAGCGGGAGTATAACAGATACGCAGTATTTT. This translates into CASSLDSGSITDTQYF.

This clonotype was counted many times. The V gene is TRBV10-2, the J gene TRBJ1-4; the match to TRBD1 covers 8 bases. Germline V lookup: CDR1 WSHSY, CDR2 SAAADI. There are 14 residues in the CDR3. V lost 3 bases, J lost 6 bases, and 3 bases stayed unmatched. CDR3 region: CASSETTGDEKLFF. The CDR3 coding sequence is TGCGCCAGCAGTGAAACGACAGGGGATGAAAAACTGTTTTTT.

Points on this clonotype: The missing conserved phenylalanine or tryptophan at the end of this CDR3 makes a read error likely. It is unclear where the CDR3 begins or ends on the DNA, so no DNA is shown, and the CDR3 is as TCRdb lists it. The chain links TRBV11-2 to TRBJ2-1. The germline gives CDR1 SGHAT, CDR2 FQNNGV. The CDR3 totals 14 residues, both ends included. The CDR3 loop reads CVSSSTSSYNEQFL.

This clonotype was seen ten or more times. V gene TRBV4-1 combines with J gene TRBJ2-7; 7 bases are shared with TRBD1. Losses at the gene ends were 4 bases for V and 1 base for J; bases not matched to a gene: 4. The germline V gene has CDR1 MGHRA and CDR2 YSYEKL. CDR3 size: 14 residues. Here the CDR3 reads CASSRGDRSYEQYF. The CDR3 region has the DNA TGCGCCAGCAGCCGAGGGGACAGATCCTACGAGCAGTACTTC.

The genes are TRBV11-2 and TRBJ2-1; TRBD2 agrees at 9 bases. V lost 0 bases, J lost 10 bases, and 10 bases stayed unmatched. The length of the CDR3 is 16 residues. Germline V gives CDR1 SGHAT, CDR2 FQNNGV. The CDR3 region is CASSLDLLAGMGEQFF. CDR3 sequence (DNA): TGTGCCAGCAGCTTAGATCTCCTAGCGGGAATGGGCGAGCAGTTCTTC.

The gene calls are TRBV7-8 and TRBJ2-7; D may be TRBD1 or TRBD2 (5 bases each). Germline CDR1 is SGHVS and CDR2 is FQNEAQ. V lost 5 bases, J lost 0 bases, and 20 bases lay in between. The CDR3 spans 17 residues. CDR3 sequence reads: CASSPQGAGTDSYEQYF. As DNA, the CDR3 is TGTGCCAGCAGCCCACAAGGGGCAGGGACCGACTCCTACGAGCAGTACTTC.

Details on this clonotype: A much larger clone differs by one base, so this may be a read error. The V gene is TRBV5-1, the J gene TRBJ1-1, with 7 bases that match TRBD1. The germline V gene has CDR1 SGHRS and CDR2 YFSETQ. This CDR3 contains 15 residues. Trimming at V came to 5 bases and at J to 4 bases, leaving 11 bases not matched to a gene. The CDR3 bases are TGCGCCAGCAGGGTCCGACAGGGCATGGCCACTGAAGCTTTCTTT. Residues: CASRVRQGMATEAFF. The variable domain in full, with the rest retrieved from reference TRBV5-1 and TRBJ1-1, is KAGVTQTPRYLIKTRGQQVTLSCSPISGHRSVSWYQQTPGQGLQFLFEYFSETQRNKGNFPGRFSGRQFSNSRSEMNVSTLELGDSALYLCASRVRQGMATEAFFGQGTRLTVV.

This clonotype was seen repeatedly, ten times or more. The chain links TRBV11-3 to TRBJ2-1; 8 positions agree with TRBD2. Germline V lookup: CDR1 SGHNT, CDR2 YENEEA. With 2 bases clipped from V and 2 bases from J, the junction kept 2 bases outside the gene matches. This CDR3 contains 15 residues. The chain's CDR3 is CASSLQAGAYNEQFF. CDR3 sequence (DNA): TGTGCCAGCAGCTTACAAGCGGGAGCCTACAATGAGCAGTTCTTC.